This entry features one TCR beta chain sequence. This sample was taken from a study of shared T cell receptors in the human thymus. Method: immunoSEQ multiplex PCR; TCRdb's copy keeps in-frame clones and lacks some. The table lists hundreds of thousands of clones, more than 75% of them singletons. These data were likewise used in another study, on human thymus T cells.

This TCR derives from a boy in the first two years of life with a congenital heart defect. The sequenced material came from thymocytes.

The CDR3 is CASSPQLAGLSDTQYF. The CDR3 nucleotides read TGCGCCAGCAGCCCTCAACTAGCGGGACTGTCAGATACGCAGTATTTT. The rearrangement joins TRBV5-1 to TRBJ2-3; 10 nucleotides align to TRBD2. In germline, CDR1 is SGHRS, CDR2 YFSETQ. This CDR3 contains 16 residues. V shed 4 bases, J shed 4 bases, and the junction held 9 bases outside the gene matches.